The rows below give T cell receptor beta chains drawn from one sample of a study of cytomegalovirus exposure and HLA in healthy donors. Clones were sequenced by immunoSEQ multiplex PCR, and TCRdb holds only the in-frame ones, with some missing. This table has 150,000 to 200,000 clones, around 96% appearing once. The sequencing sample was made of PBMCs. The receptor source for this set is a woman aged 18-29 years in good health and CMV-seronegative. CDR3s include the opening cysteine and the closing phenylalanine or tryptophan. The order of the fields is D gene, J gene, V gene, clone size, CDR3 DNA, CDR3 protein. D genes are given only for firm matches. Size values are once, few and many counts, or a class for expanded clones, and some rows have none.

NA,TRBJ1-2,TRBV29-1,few,TGCAGCGTGGGTATTGGGGCGGCCGAAAACTATGGCTACACCTTC,CSVGIGAAENYGYTF
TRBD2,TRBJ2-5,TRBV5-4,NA,TGTGCCAGCAGCTTGACCCCTCGCGGGGGTAAAGAGACCCAGTACTTC,CASSLTPRGGKETQYF
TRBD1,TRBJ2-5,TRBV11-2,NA,TGTGCCAGCAGCTATGGGACAGCCCAAGAGACCCAGTACTTC,CASSYGTAQETQYF
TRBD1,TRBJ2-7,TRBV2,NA,TGTGCCAGCAGTTTTGGACCCGGGACAGGGGGCGAGCAGTACTTC,CASSFGPGTGGEQYF
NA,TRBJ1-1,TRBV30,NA,TGTGCCTGCGAAGGCCGGGAGGAATGGAGAGCTTTCTTT,CACEGREEWRAFF
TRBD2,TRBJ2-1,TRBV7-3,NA,TGTGCCAGCAGCTTAGGGGGCGGGGGGGCGCAGAATGAGCAGTTCTTC,CASSLGGGGAQNEQFF
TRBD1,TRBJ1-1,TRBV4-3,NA,TGCGCCAGCAGCCACGGACAGGGGATGAACACTGAAGCTTTCTTT,CASSHGQGMNTEAFF
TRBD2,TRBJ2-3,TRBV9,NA,TGTGCCAGCAGCGGCCCCGGGACTAGTCACGCAGATACGCAGTATTTT,CASSGPGTSHADTQYF
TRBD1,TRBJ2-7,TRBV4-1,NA,TGCGCCAGCAGCCAAGATAGGGGACAGGGCTCACTGAGGTACGAGCAGTACTTC,CASSQDRGQGSLRYEQYF
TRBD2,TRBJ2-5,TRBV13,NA,TGTGCCAGCAGCCCGGGGACTAGCGGGGGGGCCTATGAGACCCAGTACTTC,CASSPGTSGGAYETQYF
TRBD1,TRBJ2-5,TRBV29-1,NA,TGCAGCTCATCAGGGGGTGAGGAGACCCAGTACTTC,CSSSGGEETQYF
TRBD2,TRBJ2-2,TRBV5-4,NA,TGTGCCAGCAGCTCAAGCGGGGGGAACACCGGGGAGCTGTTTTTT,CASSSSGGNTGELFF
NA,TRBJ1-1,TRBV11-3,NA,TGTGCCAGCAGCTTAGCGGGGGGGAACACTGAAGCTTTCTTT,CASSLAGGNTEAFF
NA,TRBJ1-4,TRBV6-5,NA,TGTGCCAGCAGTTCAATCGGAGACAATGAAAAACTGTTTTTT,CASSSIGDNEKLFF
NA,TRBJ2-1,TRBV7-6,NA,TGTGCCAGCAGCTTCGGGGTTCCCGCCTACAATGAGCAGTTCTTC,CASSFGVPAYNEQFF
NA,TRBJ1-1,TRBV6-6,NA,TGTGCCAGCAGTTACTCGATTAGTGAAGCTTTCTTT,CASSYSISEAFF
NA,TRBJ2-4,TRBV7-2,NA,TGTGCCAGCAGCTTAGATCCAGTCGCCAAAAACATTCAGTACTTC,CASSLDPVAKNIQYF
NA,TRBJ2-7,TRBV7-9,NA,TGTGCCAGCAGCTTTAACAGGGCCGAGCAGTACTTC,CASSFNRAEQYF
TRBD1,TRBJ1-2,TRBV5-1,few,TGCGCCAGCAGCTCGACAGGGGGCGATGGCTACACCTTC,CASSSTGGDGYTF
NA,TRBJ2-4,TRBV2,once,TGTGCCAGCAGTGTCTCGCGGGGGCCCGTTAAAAACATTCAGTACTTC,CASSVSRGPVKNIQYF
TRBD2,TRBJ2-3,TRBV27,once,TGTGCCAGCAGTTTATGGGGAGGGGTCGATACGCAGTATTTT,CASSLWGGVDTQYF
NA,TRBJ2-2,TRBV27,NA,TGTGCCAGCAGTTTATCCCCCGGGAACACCGGGGAGCTGTTTTTT,CASSLSPGNTGELFF
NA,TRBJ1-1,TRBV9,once,TGTGCCAGCAGCAGCGGGCTGAACACTGAAGCTTTCTTT,CASSSGLNTEAFF
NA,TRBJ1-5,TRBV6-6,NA,TGTGCCAGCAATAACCCGGGACAGCCCCAGCATTTT,CASNNPGQPQHF
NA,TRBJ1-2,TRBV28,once,TGTGCCAGCAGTTTAGTCAGGACTAACTATGGCTACACCTTC,CASSLVRTNYGYTF
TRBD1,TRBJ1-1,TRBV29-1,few,TGCAGCGTTAGACAGGGCCTGAACACTGAAGCTTTCTTT,CSVRQGLNTEAFF
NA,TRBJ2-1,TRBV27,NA,TGTGCCAGCAGTTCAGCGGTCTCCTACAATGAGCAGTTCTTC,CASSSAVSYNEQFF
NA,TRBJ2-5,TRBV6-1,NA,TGTGCCAGCAGTGAATCGAACCTTGCGGCAGAGACCCAGTACTTC,CASSESNLAAETQYF
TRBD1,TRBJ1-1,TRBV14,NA,TGTGCCAGCAGCCAACAGAAACAGGGGGCGCGGGTTTGGGTGACTGAAGCTTTCTTT,CASSQQKQGARVWVTEAFF
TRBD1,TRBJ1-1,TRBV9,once,TGTGCCAGCAGCGCCGGACAGGGGGCTATCACTGAAGCTTTCTTT,CASSAGQGAITEAFF
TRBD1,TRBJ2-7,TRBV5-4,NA,TGTGCCAGCAGCCCGGGACAGGGCTCCTACGAGCAGTACTTC,CASSPGQGSYEQYF
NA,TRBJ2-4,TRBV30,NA,TGTGCCTGGAGCCGTGCCGGGAACGGCATTCAGTACTTC,CAWSRAGNGIQYF
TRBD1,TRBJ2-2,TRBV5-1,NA,TGCGCCAGCAGCTTGGAACCACAGGGGATGTACACCGGGGAGCTGTTTTTT,CASSLEPQGMYTGELFF
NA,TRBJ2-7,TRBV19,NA,TGTGCCAGTAGCAGGGAAGGGTCCTACGAGCAGTACTTC,CASSREGSYEQYF
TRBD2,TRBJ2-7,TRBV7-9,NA,TGTGCCAGCAGCTTAGGACTAGCGGGTTACGAGCAGTACTTC,CASSLGLAGYEQYF
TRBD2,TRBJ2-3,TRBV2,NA,TGTGCCAGCGGCCCCGGGGTGGCTAGCGGGGGGGGTTCGCAGTATTTT,CASGPGVASGGGSQYF
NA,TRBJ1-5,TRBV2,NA,TGTGCCAGCAGACGGGATAGCAATCAGCCCCAGCATTTT,CASRRDSNQPQHF
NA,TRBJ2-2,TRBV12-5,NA,TGTGCTAGTGGTGACGGGGTTATGAACACCGGGGAGCTGTTTTTT,CASGDGVMNTGELFF
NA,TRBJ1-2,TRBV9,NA,TGTGCCAGCAGCGCCTGGGACAAGGGACCCGGATCGGCAACTAACTATGGCTACACCTTC,CASSAWDKGPGSATNYGYTF
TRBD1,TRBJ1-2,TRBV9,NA,TGTGCCAGCAGCCCTCGACAGGGCTATGGCTACACCTTC,CASSPRQGYGYTF
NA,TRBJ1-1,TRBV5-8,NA,TGTGCCAGCAGCCCCGAACTTAACACTGAAGCTTTCTTT,CASSPELNTEAFF
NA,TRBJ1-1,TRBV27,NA,TGTGCCAGCAGTTTGTCAGGGTGGACTGAAGCTTTCTTT,CASSLSGWTEAFF
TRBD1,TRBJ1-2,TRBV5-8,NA,TGTGCCAGCAGCCTGGGACAGGGATTGGATGGCTACACCTTC,CASSLGQGLDGYTF
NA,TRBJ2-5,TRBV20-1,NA,TGCAGTGCTAAGGAGGCCGGTGGTCAGTACTTC,CSAKEAGGQYF
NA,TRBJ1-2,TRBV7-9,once,TGTGCCAGCAGCCAACTTTGGACAGAAGCCTATGGCTACACCTTC,CASSQLWTEAYGYTF